These 24 T cell receptor beta chains were sequenced from one sample in a study of T cell responses to AZD1222 COVID-19 vaccine. Using immunoSEQ multiplex PCR, the repertoire was profiled, and TCRdb retains in-frame clones only, with some absent. Of more than 80,000 clones listed, approximately 90% are singletons. The source was peripheral blood, collected on day 0 of AZD1222 vaccination. These receptor sequences come from an adult in good health.

The chain is built from TRBV19 and TRBJ2-6; perhaps TRBD1 as D (5 bases). This CDR3 is built from 16 residues. Between the trimmed V and J ends, which lost 9 bases and 0 bases, there was a span of 15 bases. Germline V gives CDR1 LNHDA, CDR2 SQIVND (reference sequence). The CDR3 sequence: CASLVGVRSGANVLTF. The CDR3 region has the DNA TGTGCCAGCCTAGTAGGGGTGCGCTCTGGGGCCAACGTCCTGACTTTC.

A single count supports this clone. The V gene is TRBV5-4, the J gene TRBJ2-7, with D possibly matching TRBD1 (6 bases). Trimming took off 0 bases at V and 6 bases at J, with 10 bases between the two ends. There are 13 residues in the CDR3. Germline V gene data show CDR1 as SGHNT and CDR2 as YYREEE (reference sequence). CDR3: CASSLEPRGEQYF. CDR3 bases: TGTGCCAGCAGCTTGGAACCCAGGGGCGAGCAGTACTTC. The full variable domain, its missing parts supplied by reference TRBV5-4 and TRBJ2-7, is ETGVTQSPTHLIKTRGQQVTLRCSSQSGHNTVSWYQQALGQGPQFIFQYYREEENGRGNFPPRFSGLQFPNYSSELNVNALELDDSALYLCASSLEPRGEQYFGPGTRLTVT.

The V and J genes are TRBV19 and TRBJ2-7; the D gene could be TRBD1 or TRBD2 (5 bases each). This CDR3 contains 14 residues. CDR1 and CDR2 from the germline V gene are LNHDA and SQIVND (reference sequence). V was cut by 7 bases and J by 2 bases, with 15 bases left in between. The CDR3 bases are TGTGCCAGTAAGGTGAGGGACGGCCCCTACGAGCAGTACTTC. Translated: CASKVRDGPYEQYF.

The CDR3 coding sequence is TGTGCCAGCAGTTACCTCACAGGGCCCTATCAGCCCCAGCATTTT. Translation gives CASSYLTGPYQPQHF. The chain carries TRBV6-5 and TRBJ1-5, with D possibly being TRBD1 (6 bases). Trimming stripped 2 bases from V and 5 bases from J, with 13 bases between. Germline V gene lookup returns CDR1 MNHEY and CDR2 SVGAGI. This CDR3 region has 15 residues.

This clone occurred a few times. The V call is TRBV4-1, the J call TRBJ2-7, with 7 nucleotides matching TRBD2. V lost 0 bases to trimming and J lost 6 bases; unmatched junction nucleotides: 11. The length of the CDR3 is 16 residues. Looked up from germline, CDR1 is MGHRA and CDR2 is YSYEKL. CDR3 nucleotides: TGCGCCAGCAGCCAAGATCCCCGGGGGGTGGGGTCCGAGCAGTACTTC. It specifies CASSQDPRGVGSEQYF.

This clone was counted a single time. V usage is TRBV6-1 and J usage is TRBJ1-6, with TRBD1 matching over 8 bases. This CDR3 has 16 amino acids. Germline assignment: CDR1 MNHNS and CDR2 SASEGT. Germline trimming cut 1 base from V and 7 bases from J; bases unmatched to any gene: 6. The CDR3 coding sequence is TGTGCCAGCAGTGAAGTCGGACAGGGACGGAATTCACCCCTCCACTTT. This codes for CASSEVGQGRNSPLHF.

Turning to this clone: Different DNA sequences within this sample yield the same CDR3. The chain uses TRBV5-1 and TRBJ1-1; D call uncertain. V was shortened by 3 bases and J by 5 bases, with 14 bases between the two germline ends. This CDR3 is 14 amino acids long. Per germline, CDR1 SGHRS and CDR2 YFSETQ. CDR3 loop: CASSSGTAGTEAFF. CDR3 DNA: TGCGCCAGCAGCTCAGGCACTGCGGGGACTGAAGCTTTCTTT.

This clone was seen more than once but under ten times. The chain has TRBV19 and TRBJ1-2; 8 bases are a match to TRBD1. J gave up 1 base and V 6 bases, and 10 bases lay outside the gene matches. Per germline, CDR1 LNHDA and CDR2 SQIVND (reference sequence). This CDR3 has 16 amino acids. The CDR3, as DNA: TGTGCCAGTAGCCCGCGGGACAGGTGGAATAACTATGGCTACACCTTC. Residues: CASSPRDRWNNYGYTF.

This rearrangement joins TRBV23-1 to TRBJ2-5, with D possibly matching TRBD2 (5 bases). Being an ORF, TRBV23-1 has a function that is uncertain. The CDR3 sequence is 14 residues long. The V and J ends lost 7 bases and 4 bases respectively, with 16 bases between them. CDR3 in amino acids: CASNGPGIGETQYF. CDR3 sequence (DNA): TGCGCCAGCAACGGACCGGGGATTGGAGAGACCCAGTACTTC.

This clone was recorded once. The chain is built from TRBV6-5 and TRBJ1-1; D call uncertain. CDR3 size: 11 residues. Trimming left V 7 bases short and J 6 bases short, with 9 bases between. Germline assignment: CDR1 MNHEY and CDR2 SVGAGI. Here the CDR3 reads CASMRASEAFF. CDR3 bases: TGTGCCAGCATGAGGGCCTCTGAAGCTTTCTTT.

The V call is TRBV18, the J call TRBJ1-1; the D is unclear. CDR1 is KGHSH and CDR2 is LQKENI in the germline V gene. The V and J ends lost 3 bases and 5 bases respectively, with 4 bases between them. The CDR3 is made up of 11 amino acids. DNA for the CDR3: TGTGCCAGCTCACCTGGGACTGAAGCTTTCTTT. Its translation is CASSPGTEAFF. The entire variable domain, with the rest obtained from reference TRBV18 and TRBJ1-1, is as follows: NAGVMQNPRHLVRRRGQEARLRCSPMKGHSHVYWYRQLPEEGLKFMVYLQKENIIDESGMPKERFSAEFPKEGPSILRIQQVVRGDSAAYFCASSPGTEAFFGQGTRLTVV.

The chain recombines TRBV4-2 with TRBJ1-1; D unresolved. Per the germline V gene, CDR1 is LGHNA and CDR2 is YNFKEQ. V lost 1 base to trimming and J lost 0 bases, with 15 bases between them. The CDR3 has 17 amino acids. The CDR3 nucleotides are TGTGCCAGCAGCCAAGGGGGAGCTACGTGGTTGAACACTGAAGCTTTCTTT. Translation gives CASSQGGATWLNTEAFF.

CDR3: CASSLNPDRGAIYF. The CDR3 DNA reads TGTGCCAGTAGTTTGAACCCGGACCGGGGCGCCATATATTTT. The V and J genes are TRBV19 and TRBJ1-3; D perhaps matches TRBD1 (5 bases). V was cut by 5 bases and J by 11 bases, with 19 bases left in between. The CDR3 sequence is 14 residues long. Germline CDR1 reads LNHDA; CDR2 reads SQIVND (reference sequence).

This clone was observed once. The chain carries TRBV19 and TRBJ1-5; D unresolved. V lost 4 bases to trimming and J lost 7 bases, with 11 bases between them. The CDR3 runs 13 residues. In germline, CDR1 is LNHDA, CDR2 SQIVND (reference sequence). This chain's CDR3 is CASSTPPRQPQHF. The DNA for the CDR3 is TGTGCCAGTAGTACCCCACCTCGACAGCCCCAGCATTTT.

The chain couples TRBV9 to TRBJ1-4; D is unclear. The CDR3 consists of 14 residues. CDR1 and CDR2 from the germline V gene are SGDLS and YYNGEE. Trimming removed 4 bases at V and 7 bases at J, with 14 bases between. For the CDR3, the DNA is TGTGCCAGCAGCCCGAGTCGGGGAGGTGAAAAACTGTTTTTT. It translates to CASSPSRGGEKLFF.

This clone was seen a single time. V gene TRBV5-6 combines with J gene TRBJ2-7, with TRBD2 identical over 11 bases. The length of the CDR3 is 15 residues. The germline CDR1 and CDR2 sequences are SGHDT and YYEEEE. With V trimmed by 4 bases and J by 5 bases, 8 bases remained unmatched. The CDR3 DNA reads TGTGCCAGCAGCAGCGGACTAGCGGGTTCGAACGAGCAGTACTTC. Encoded protein: CASSSGLAGSNEQYF.

Turning to this clone: Other DNA sequences of this sample code for an identical CDR3. The gene calls are TRBV18 and TRBJ1-1, with 7 bases lining up with TRBD1. Per the germline V gene, CDR1 is KGHSH and CDR2 is LQKENI. The CDR3 spans 12 residues. Trimming at V came to 0 bases and at J to 8 bases, leaving 0 bases not matched to a gene. The CDR3 loop reads CASSPPTGEAFF. CDR3 coding DNA: TGTGCCAGCTCACCACCGACAGGGGAAGCTTTCTTT.

V is TRBV6-5 and J is TRBJ1-2; D ambiguous. Germline CDR1 MNHEY, CDR2 SVGAGI. The CDR3 covers 12 residues. V was pared by 6 bases and J by 4 bases, with 9 bases between. CDR3 amino acids: CASSRGSYGYTF. Written as DNA, the CDR3 is TGTGCCAGCAGCCGAGGCAGCTATGGCTACACCTTC.

The rearrangement links TRBV3-1 (or the pseudogene TRBV3-2) to TRBJ1-1; no definite D call. This CDR3 is 11 amino acids long. Germline CDR1 and CDR2: LGHDT and YNNKEL (reference sequence). V lost 1 base and J lost 11, with 8 bases in between. CDR3 nucleotides: TGTGCCAGCAGCCAAGGGGTTGGGGCTTTCTTT. Amino acid sequence: CASSQGVGAFF.

The chain couples TRBV4-1 to TRBJ1-1, with D uncertain. Germline CDR1 reads MGHRA; CDR2 reads YSYEKL. Trimming removed 0 bases from V and 4 bases from J, with 6 bases in between. This CDR3 comprises 13 residues. The DNA for the CDR3 is TGCGCCAGCAGCCAAGATTGGGTCACTGAAGCTTTCTTT. This sequence encodes CASSQDWVTEAFF.

The chain carries TRBV6-4 and TRBJ1-2; tentative D call: TRBD1 (6 bases). This CDR3 region has 15 residues. Per germline, CDR1 MRHNA and CDR2 SNTAGT. Trimming pared 3 bases from V and 0 bases from J, leaving 11 bases between. The CDR3 protein is CASSEQGRPNYGYTF. CDR3 bases: TGTGCCAGCAGTGAGCAGGGGCGCCCTAACTATGGCTACACCTTC.

The chain is built from TRBV28 and TRBJ2-1; TRBD2 matches 11 bases. The germline CDR1 and CDR2 sequences are MDHEN and SYDVKM. The CDR3 loop spans 15 amino acids. Trimming took 5 bases from V and 6 from J; bases not matched to a gene: 6. CDR3 coding DNA: TGTGCCAGCAGTCCCCCCCTAGCGGGAGGCAATGAGCAGTTCTTC. It is translated as CASSPPLAGGNEQFF.

This clone has only a few counts. The rearrangement links TRBV6-6 to TRBJ2-5; unclear D gene. The CDR3 loop spans 11 amino acids. The V end was cut by 2 bases, the J end by 5 bases, with 3 bases between. From germline, CDR1 is MNHNY and CDR2 SVGAGI (reference sequence). The CDR3 bases are TGTGCCAGCAGTTACGGGGAGACCCAGTACTTC. Its protein is CASSYGETQYF.

The chain joins TRBV4-1 to TRBJ1-6, with D uncertain. Germline V CDR1 and CDR2: MGHRA, YSYEKL. V lost 0 bases, J lost 5 bases, and 11 bases lay in between. The CDR3 runs to 16 residues. The CDR3 sequence: CASSQDQGINNSPLHF. The DNA of the CDR3 is TGCGCCAGCAGCCAAGATCAAGGGATTAATAATTCACCCCTCCACTTT.